This TCR beta chain was sequenced in a study of response to subunit inactivated influenza vaccine. With regard to this clonotype: Its antigen is not identified.

Broader study findings: The authors proposed limited new T cell recruitment per seasonal influenza vaccination.

TCRdb reanalysed the RT-PCR reads using MiXCR and keeps one entry per CDR3 protein. The data show roughly 500,000 distinct CDR3 sequences, 16% seen once. Germline values: CDR1 DFQATT, CDR2 SNEGSKA (reference sequence). The CDR3 runs to 13 residues. With 5 bases clipped from V and 8 bases from J, the junction kept 9 bases outside the gene matches. The sample here was CD4+ T cells sorted from PBMCs, taken around 25 months after vaccination. The sequence was collected from a man between 50 and 70 years old who received an inactivated influenza vaccine. This sequence joins TRBV20-1 and TRBJ2-1; 7 bases are shared with TRBD2. CDR3 in DNA: TGCAGTGCTGGGCGGACTAGTTTGGATGAGCAGTTCTTC. Encoded protein: CSAGRTSLDEQFF.